The T cell receptor beta chain described here comes from a study of blood T cell dynamics during melanoma immunotherapy. Overall study results and limits: At W3, later disease-control patients showed bifurcated PBMC repertoire changes, unlike progressors.

V lost 4 bases to trimming and J lost 3 bases; unmatched junction nucleotides: 6. The CDR3 covers 16 residues. CDR1 and CDR2 from the germline V gene are MDHEN and SYDVKM. Time point specified: pre-treatment baseline. A fixed DNA input of 350 ng was used per bulk PBMC sample. The assay was immunoSEQ multiplex PCR, and TCRdb's table has in-frame clones only and misses some. Of about 24,000 clones listed, roughly 89% are singletons. Comment on this clone: Its specificity is unknown.

This clonotype was obtained from a human donor with melanoma. V and J are TRBV28 and TRBJ2-2, with 9 nucleotides matching TRBD2. The source was blood, collected from a patient treated with checkpoint blockade. CDR3 residues: CASSSLAGAHTGELFF. In nucleotides, the CDR3 is TGTGCCAGCAGTTCCTTAGCGGGAGCGCACACCGGGGAGCTGTTTTTT.